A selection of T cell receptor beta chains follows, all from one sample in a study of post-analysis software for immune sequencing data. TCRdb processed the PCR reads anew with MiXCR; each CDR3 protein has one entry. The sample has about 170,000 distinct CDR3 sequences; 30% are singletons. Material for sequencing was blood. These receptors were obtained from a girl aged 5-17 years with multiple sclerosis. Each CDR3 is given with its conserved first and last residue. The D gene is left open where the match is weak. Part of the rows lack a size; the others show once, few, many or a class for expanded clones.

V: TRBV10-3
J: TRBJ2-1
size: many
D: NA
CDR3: CAIGGQDGYNEQFF
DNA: TGTGCCATCGGAGGGCAGGATGGCTACAATGAGCAGTTCTTC

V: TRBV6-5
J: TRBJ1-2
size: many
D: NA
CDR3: CASSSLARDYGYTF
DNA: TGTGCCAGCAGTTCCTTGGCTAGGGACTATGGCTACACCTTC

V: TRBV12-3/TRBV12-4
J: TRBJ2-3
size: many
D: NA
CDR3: CASSGEDTDTQYF
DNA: TGTGCCAGCAGCGGGGAGGACACAGATACGCAGTATTTT

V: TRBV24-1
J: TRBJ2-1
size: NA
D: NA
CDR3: CATSHGNNERFF
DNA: TGTGCCACCAGTCACGGGAACAATGAGCGGTTCTTC

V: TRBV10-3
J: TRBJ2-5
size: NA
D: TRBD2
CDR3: CAISESGTSGNNEQYF
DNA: TGTGCCATCAGTGAGTCGGGGACTAGCGGGAACAATGAGCAGTACTTC

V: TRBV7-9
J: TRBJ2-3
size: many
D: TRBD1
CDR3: CASSPRQGLSTDTQYF
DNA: TGTGCCAGCAGCCCTCGACAGGGGCTTAGCACAGATACGCAGTATTTT

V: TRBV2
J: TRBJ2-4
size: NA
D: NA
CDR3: CASSDLLPAENIQYF
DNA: TGTGCCAGCAGTGATCTACTCCCGGCGGAAAACATTCAGTACTTC

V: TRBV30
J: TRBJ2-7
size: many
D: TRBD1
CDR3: CAWDRTGVYEQYF
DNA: TGTGCCTGGGACCGGACAGGGGTCTACGAGCAGTACTTC

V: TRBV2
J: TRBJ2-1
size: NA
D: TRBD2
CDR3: CASSPLTSGSYNEQFF
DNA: TGTGCCAGCAGTCCTTTGACTAGCGGGTCATACAATGAGCAGTTCTTC

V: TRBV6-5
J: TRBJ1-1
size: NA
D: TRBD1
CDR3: CASSSAGQGGTEAFF
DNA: TGTGCCAGCAGTTCAGCTGGACAGGGGGGCACTGAAGCTTTCTTT

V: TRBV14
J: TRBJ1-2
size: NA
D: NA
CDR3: CASSSYYGYTF
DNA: TGTGCCAGCAGTAGCTACTATGGCTACACCTTC